This T cell receptor beta chain was identified during a study of blood T cell repertoires in COVID-19. Study overall: Spain, Italy and the United States supplied samples that represented acute and convalescent COVID-19.

In the source study's methods: Using reference gene primer amplification, nucleated cell counts were estimated. Produced via immunoSEQ multiplex PCR; TCRdb's table is partial and in-frame only. V and J calls and clone size follow that table, whereas D and trimming were derived from the DNA. This table holds approximately 74,000 clones, approximately 83% found once. This CDR3 spans 13 amino acids. Germline CDR1 reads LNHDA; CDR2 reads SQIVND (reference sequence). V lost 3 bases, J lost 5 bases, and 7 bases lay in between. This TCR was recovered from a man older than 75 with active or convalescent COVID-19. Source material: peripheral blood. The chain has TRBV19 and TRBJ2-2; D uncertain. CDR3 amino acids: CASSIRVTGELFF. The CDR3 DNA reads as TGTGCCAGTAGTATCCGGGTGACCGGGGAGCTGTTTTTT.